Each of the 30 T cell receptor beta chains below was sequenced from the same sample in a study of persistence of HIV-infected CD4 T cells. The libraries were made with immunoSEQ version 4 in survey mode. Some clones are missing from TCRdb's copy, which holds only in-frame ones; the method was immunoSEQ multiplex PCR. The table includes roughly 43,000 clones, about 90% detected once. These receptors have no known antigen. Cells were stimulated nonspecifically with anti-CD3/anti-CD28 magnetic beads. Sorting of responding CD4+ T cells relied on upregulated CD40 ligand together with CD69. The material sequenced was CD4+ T cells sorted from PBMCs after approximately 20-hour stimulation, taken from a patient who received antiretroviral therapy. The receptors stem from an adult man with HIV who was CMV-seropositive.

CDR3 sequence (DNA): TGTGCCAGCAGTTGGCATTTCGCCAGGGCAAACACTGAAGCTTTCTTT. It is translated as CASSWHFARANTEAFF. V usage is TRBV28 and J usage is TRBJ1-1; D perhaps matches TRBD1 (5 bases). The CDR3 consists of 16 residues. V dropped 4 bases and J dropped 2 bases, with 17 bases sitting between them. The germline gives CDR1 MDHEN, CDR2 SYDVKM.

The chain is built from TRBV20-1 and TRBJ1-1; D unclear. This CDR3 region has 11 residues. Germline V lookup: CDR1 DFQATT, CDR2 SNEGSKA (reference sequence). Trimming stripped 3 bases from V and 3 bases from J, with 5 bases between. CDR3 amino acids: CSASRDTEAFF. CDR3 in DNA: TGCAGTGCTAGTAGGGACACTGAAGCTTTCTTT.

The V and J genes are TRBV5-1 and TRBJ1-2, with 9 bases fitting TRBD1. V shed 5 bases, J shed 8 bases, and the junction held 10 bases outside the gene matches. Germline V gene sequence: CDR1 SGHRS, CDR2 YFSETQ. The CDR3 is 14 residues long. This CDR3 reads CASRIRTGEDGYTF. CDR3 in DNA: TGCGCCAGCAGAATTAGGACAGGGGAGGACGGCTACACCTTC.

The chain is built from TRBV7-9 and TRBJ2-3; 11 nucleotides agree with TRBD2. The V gene end was trimmed by 4 bases and the J gene end by 5 bases; junction bases not matched to a gene: 5. CDR3 size: 15 residues. Germline V CDR1 and CDR2: SEHNR, FQNEAQ (reference sequence). The DNA for the CDR3 is TGTGCCAGCAGCTCCTCAGGGACTAGCGGAGATACGCAGTATTTT. It is translated as CASSSSGTSGDTQYF. Combining the CDR3 with reference TRBV7-9 and TRBJ2-3 gives the whole variable domain DTGVSQNPRHKITKRGQNVTFRCDPISEHNRLYWYRQTLGQGPEFLTYFQNEAQLEKSRLLSDRFSAERPKGSFSTLEIQRTEQGDSAMYLCASSSSGTSGDTQYFGPGTRLTVL.

V usage is TRBV19 and J usage is TRBJ1-2, with 8 nucleotides matching TRBD1. Germline CDR1 reads LNHDA; CDR2 reads SQIVND (reference sequence). The CDR3 runs 14 residues. Trimming took 10 bases from V and 5 from J; bases not matched to a gene: 12. CDR3 in amino acids: CATSPRGLEYGYTF. The CDR3 coding sequence is TGTGCCACTAGCCCCAGGGGGCTAGAGTATGGCTACACCTTC.

The J gene is TRBJ1-4, the V gene TRBV5-1, with TRBD1 matching over 7 bases. The CDR3 length is 14 residues. The J segment lost 2 bases and the V segment lost 3 bases, leaving 1 base of the junction unmatched. Germline V gene sequence: CDR1 SGHRS, CDR2 YFSETQ. The CDR3 DNA is TGCGCCAGCAGCTCGGGACAGACTAATGAAAAACTGTTTTTT. It specifies CASSSGQTNEKLFF.

V and J are TRBV7-2 and TRBJ1-1, with D maybe TRBD1 (6 bases). Germline assignment: CDR1 SGHTA and CDR2 FQGNSA. CDR3 length: 16 residues. V was clipped by 6 bases and J by 0 bases, with 17 bases between them. Here the CDR3 DNA reads TGTGCCAGCAGTCCTCGGGGGGCGAAAATGAACACTGAAGCTTTCTTT. It translates to CASSPRGAKMNTEAFF.

The J gene is TRBJ2-7, the V gene TRBV5-1; the D is unclear. This CDR3 is 16 amino acids long. Trimming removed 2 bases at V and 0 bases at J, with 15 bases between. Germline CDR1 is SGHRS and CDR2 is YFSETQ. The CDR3 nucleotides read TGCGCCAGCAGCTTAGACCGAAGCGTGAGCTCCTACGAGCAGTACTTC. The encoded protein is CASSLDRSVSSYEQYF.

The chain carries TRBV6-5 and TRBJ1-1, with D perhaps TRBD1 (6 bases). CDR3 length: 13 residues. The germline V gene has CDR1 MNHEY and CDR2 SVGAGI. V lost 5 bases, J lost 4 bases, and 11 bases lay in between. For the CDR3, the DNA is TGTGCCAGCAGTCCCCGGGACACCACTGAAGCTTTCTTT. This gives the protein CASSPRDTTEAFF.

This clone was detected a few times. The chain carries TRBV20-1 and TRBJ2-2, with D unclear. Trimming left V 3 bases short and J 5 bases short, with 13 bases between. Germline assignment: CDR1 DFQATT and CDR2 SNEGSKA (reference sequence). There are 14 residues in the CDR3. CDR3 protein: CSASMLHPTGELFF. The CDR3 DNA is TGCAGTGCTAGTATGTTACACCCAACCGGGGAGCTGTTTTTT.

The V call is TRBV19, the J call TRBJ1-6, with TRBD1 identical over 7 bases. The CDR3 is 14 residues long. Germline assignment: CDR1 LNHDA and CDR2 SQIVND (reference sequence). Trimming removed 6 bases from V and 9 bases from J; junction bases left unmatched: 8. CDR3: CASRPETGSSPLHF. CDR3 nucleotide sequence: TGTGCCAGTAGACCCGAGACAGGGAGTTCACCCCTCCACTTT.

This chain joins TRBV28 and TRBJ1-3, with unresolved D. Trimming removed 7 bases at V and 2 bases at J, with 15 bases between. The V gene's germline CDR1 is MDHEN and CDR2 SYDVKM. The CDR3 covers 15 residues. The CDR3 here is CASIPNPGTGNTIYF. CDR3 nucleotides: TGTGCCAGCATTCCCAATCCGGGAACTGGAAACACCATATATTTT. The full variable domain, completed using reference TRBV28 and TRBJ1-3, is DVKVTQSSRYLVKRTGEKVFLECVQDMDHENMFWYRQDPGLGLRLIYFSYDVKMKEKGDIPEGYSVSREKKERFSLILESASTNQTSMYLCASIPNPGTGNTIYFGEGSWLTVV.

The gene calls are TRBV2 and TRBJ1-3; TRBD1 is a possible D gene (6 bases). With 5 bases removed from V and 2 bases from J, the gap between germline ends came to 16 bases. Germline-derived CDR1 and CDR2 are SNHLY and FYNNEI. This CDR3 has 16 residues. The CDR3 sequence: CASSTIFRGAGNTIYF. The CDR3 region has the DNA TGTGCCAGCAGTACTATATTCAGGGGAGCTGGAAACACCATATATTTT.

The chain has TRBV27 and TRBJ1-5; weak D call: TRBD1 (6 bases). The CDR3 covers 14 residues. Germline CDR1 MNHEY, CDR2 SMNVEV (reference sequence). V shed 3 bases and J shed 7 bases, with 13 bases lying between them. The CDR3 DNA sequence: TGTGCCAGCAGTTTCCAGGGGCAGGGGCAGCCCCAGCATTTT. Amino acid sequence: CASSFQGQGQPQHF.

This chain uses TRBV15 with TRBJ2-7; 8 nucleotides match TRBD1. V lost 5 bases to trimming and J lost 2 bases; unmatched junction nucleotides: 5. CDR3 length: 14 amino acids. The germline V gene encodes CDR1 LNHNV and CDR2 YYDKDF (reference sequence). The CDR3 spells CATSLTGEAYEQYF. The CDR3, as DNA: TGTGCCACCAGCCTGACAGGGGAGGCCTACGAGCAGTACTTC.

V is TRBV28 and J is TRBJ1-1; TRBD1 matches at 8 bases. The J segment lost 1 base and the V segment lost 3 bases, leaving 7 bases of the junction unmatched. This CDR3 has 16 amino acids. CDR1 is MDHEN, CDR2 SYDVKM, per germline. CDR3 nucleotides: TGTGCCAGCAGTTTCCTCGGACAGGGAAGGAACACTGAAGCTTTCTTT. It encodes CASSFLGQGRNTEAFF.

The V and J genes are TRBV7-2 and TRBJ2-7, with a weak D call TRBD2 (7 bases). Trimming stripped 3 bases from V and 3 bases from J, with 15 bases between. Germline V gives CDR1 SGHTA, CDR2 FQGNSA. There are 15 residues in the CDR3. The CDR3 here is CASSFTGGRHYEQYF. CDR3 nucleotide sequence: TGTGCCAGCAGCTTCACGGGGGGCCGACACTACGAGCAGTACTTC.

The CDR3, as DNA: TGTGCCAGCAGTCCGGACAGTAACTATGGCTACACCTTC. Its translation: CASSPDSNYGYTF. The rearrangement joins TRBV12-3 or TRBV12-4 to TRBJ1-2; possibly TRBD1 for D (6 bases). There are 13 residues in the CDR3. Trimming took 5 bases from V and 1 from J, leaving 8 bases between them.

This clone was seen just once. This sequence joins TRBV28 and TRBJ1-1; 10 bases are a match to TRBD1. Germline V gene sequence: CDR1 MDHEN, CDR2 SYDVKM. The CDR3 has 16 residues. The ends lost 6 bases at V and 5 bases at J; junction bases unmatched: 12. The CDR3 here is CASSQPGQGRGTEAFF. The DNA for the CDR3 is TGTGCCAGCAGCCAACCGGGACAGGGGAGAGGGACTGAAGCTTTCTTT.

The chain combines TRBV7-2 with TRBJ1-2; no firm D call. V lost 2 bases and J 6 bases, leaving 10 bases between the germline ends. The length of the CDR3 is 13 residues. Germline CDR1 and CDR2: SGHTA and FQGNSA. CDR3 in amino acids: CASSLSRRDGYTF. The CDR3 DNA is TGTGCCAGCAGCTTATCAAGGCGGGATGGCTACACCTTC.

The chain uses TRBV12-5 and TRBJ1-4; possible D gene TRBD1, 5 bases. Trimming left V 2 bases short and J 8 bases short, with 6 bases between. The CDR3 has 12 residues. CDR1 is LGHNT and CDR2 is FRNRAP in the germline V gene. The CDR3 nucleotides read TGTGCTAGTGGTTTGTCAGGGGAAAAACTGTTTTTT. This sequence encodes CASGLSGEKLFF.

V and J are TRBV5-5 and TRBJ1-5, with 9 bases identical to TRBD1. With 0 bases clipped from V and 0 bases from J, the junction kept 4 bases outside the gene matches. CDR3 length equals 17 residues. Germline CDR1 reads SGHKS; CDR2 reads YYEKEE (reference sequence). The CDR3 protein is CASSLGQGVLSNQPQHF. In nucleotides, the CDR3 is TGTGCCAGCAGCTTGGGACAGGGGGTACTTAGCAATCAGCCCCAGCATTTT.

This clone was picked up a small number of times. The rearrangement uses TRBV7-8 and TRBJ1-2; 8 nucleotides match TRBD1. Trimming took 4 bases from V and 1 from J; bases not matched to a gene: 2. This CDR3 is built from 14 residues. The germline gives CDR1 SGHVS, CDR2 FQNEAQ. DNA for the CDR3: TGTGCCAGCAGCTCGGACAGGGATAACTATGGCTACACCTTC. As protein: CASSSDRDNYGYTF.

V gene TRBV24-1 combines with J gene TRBJ2-1; D is possibly TRBD1 or TRBD2 (7 bases each). V was shortened by 9 bases and J by 3 bases, with 17 bases between the two germline ends. CDR1 and CDR2 from the germline V gene are KGHDR and SFDVKD. This CDR3 has 15 residues. The CDR3 is CATSQGGQSYNEQFF. The CDR3 DNA sequence: TGTGCCACCTCCCAGGGGGGGCAAAGCTACAATGAGCAGTTCTTC.

This clone came up a few times. This chain uses TRBV6-2 or TRBV6-3 with TRBJ1-5; 8 positions match TRBD1. The CDR3 has 15 amino acids. V shed 5 bases, J shed 6 bases, and the junction held 9 bases outside the gene matches. CDR1 MNHEY and CDR2 SVGEGT come from the germline V gene. The CDR3 reads CASSIAGGRGQPQHF. In DNA form, the CDR3 reads TGTGCCAGCAGTATTGCAGGGGGCAGGGGTCAGCCCCAGCATTTT.

The gene calls are TRBV6-2 or TRBV6-3 and TRBJ2-7, with D perhaps matching TRBD2 (6 bases). The germline V gene has CDR1 MNHEY and CDR2 SVGEGT. Trimming shortened V by 0 bases and J by 4 bases, and 22 bases separated the two germline ends. This CDR3 spans 18 amino acids. For the CDR3, the DNA is TGTGCCAGCAGTTACTCTAGAGTAGCGGTCCGAGAACAGTACGAGCAGTACTTC. As protein: CASSYSRVAVREQYEQYF.

The J gene is TRBJ1-1, the V gene TRBV19; 11 bases align to TRBD1. Germline lookup yields CDR1 LNHDA and CDR2 SQIVND (reference sequence). V lost 8 bases, J lost 6 bases, and 5 bases stayed unmatched. This CDR3 contains 13 residues. The CDR3 sequence is CASGTGGEAEAFF. The DNA for the CDR3 is TGTGCCAGTGGGACAGGGGGAGAGGCTGAAGCTTTCTTT.

This clone has a handful of counts. This chain joins TRBV7-8 and TRBJ1-5; D is unclear. Germline V gene lookup returns CDR1 SGHVS and CDR2 FQNEAQ. The CDR3 sequence is 15 residues long. Trimming pared 3 bases from V and 0 bases from J, leaving 9 bases between. The CDR3 region is CASSFQRYSNQPQHF. In nucleotides, the CDR3 is TGTGCCAGCAGCTTTCAGAGATATAGCAATCAGCCCCAGCATTTT.

The V and J genes are TRBV4-2 and TRBJ1-5; D might be TRBD1 (5 bases). The ends were cut back, 5 bases at V and 5 bases at J, with 16 bases in the middle. The CDR3 is 15 residues long. From germline, CDR1 is LGHNA and CDR2 YNFKEQ. The CDR3 DNA is TGTGCCAGCAGCGCCACCGGGACCTTCTATCAGCCCCAGCATTTT. Amino acids: CASSATGTFYQPQHF.

This clone has only one observation. The rearrangement uses TRBV5-5 and TRBJ2-1; unclear D gene. The V gene's germline CDR1 is SGHKS and CDR2 YYEKEE (reference sequence). The CDR3 is made up of 13 amino acids. The ends were cut back, 1 base at V and 4 bases at J, with 6 bases in the middle. The CDR3 is CASSLLDYNEQFF. The CDR3 DNA is TGTGCCAGCAGCTTGCTTGATTACAATGAGCAGTTCTTC.